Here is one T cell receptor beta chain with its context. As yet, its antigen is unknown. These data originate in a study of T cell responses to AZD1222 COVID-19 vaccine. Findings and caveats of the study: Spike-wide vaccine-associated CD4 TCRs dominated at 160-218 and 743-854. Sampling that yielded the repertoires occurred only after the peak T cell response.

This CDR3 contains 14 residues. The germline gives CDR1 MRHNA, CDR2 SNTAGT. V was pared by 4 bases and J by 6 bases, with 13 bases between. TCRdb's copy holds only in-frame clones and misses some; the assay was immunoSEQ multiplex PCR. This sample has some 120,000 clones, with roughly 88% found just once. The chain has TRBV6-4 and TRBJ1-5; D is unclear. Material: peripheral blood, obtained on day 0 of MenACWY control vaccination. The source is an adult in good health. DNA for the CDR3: TGTGCCAGCAGTGTAGCGGCGGGCACTCAGCCCCAGCATTTT. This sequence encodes CASSVAAGTQPQHF.